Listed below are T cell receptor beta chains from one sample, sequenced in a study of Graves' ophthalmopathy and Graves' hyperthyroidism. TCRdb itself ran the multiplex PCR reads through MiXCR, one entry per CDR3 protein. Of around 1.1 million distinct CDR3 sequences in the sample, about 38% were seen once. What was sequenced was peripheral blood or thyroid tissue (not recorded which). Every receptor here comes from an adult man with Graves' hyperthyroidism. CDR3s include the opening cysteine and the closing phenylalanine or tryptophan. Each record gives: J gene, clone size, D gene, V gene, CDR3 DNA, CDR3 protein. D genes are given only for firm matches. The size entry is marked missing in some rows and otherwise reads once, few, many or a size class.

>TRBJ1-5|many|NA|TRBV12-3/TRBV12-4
TGTGCCAGCAGTCCACAGGGCCTCAATCAGCCCCAGCATTTT
CASSPQGLNQPQHF
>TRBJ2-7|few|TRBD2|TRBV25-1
TGTGCCAGCAGTGAAGGATTAGCGGGATACTCCTACGAGCAGTACTTC
CASSEGLAGYSYEQYF
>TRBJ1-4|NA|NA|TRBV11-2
TGTGCCAGCAGCTTGGCCAAGGCCAGGGGTGAAAAACTGTTTTTT
CASSLAKARGEKLFF
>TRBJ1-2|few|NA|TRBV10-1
TGCGCCAGCAGTGAGGCGTCTGGGGACGGCTACACCTTC
CASSEASGDGYTF
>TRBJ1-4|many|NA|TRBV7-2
TGTGCCAGCAGCACCTTGGGGGCCTCTAATGAAAAACTGTTTTTT
CASSTLGASNEKLFF
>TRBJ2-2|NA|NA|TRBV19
TGTGCCAGTAGACGCACCGGGGCAGAGAACACCGGGGAGCTGTTTTTT
CASRRTGAENTGELFF
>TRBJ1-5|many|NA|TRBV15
TGTGCCACCAGCAGGCGGACAGCTTATAGCAATCAGCCCCAGCATTTT
CATSRRTAYSNQPQHF
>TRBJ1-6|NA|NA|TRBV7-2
TGTGCCAGCAGCGGCCTGAGCTCCTATAATTCACCCCTCCACTTT
CASSGLSSYNSPLHF
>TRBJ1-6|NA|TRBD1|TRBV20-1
TGCAGTCCAAGGACAGGGATCAACGGATCACCCCTCCACTTT
CSPRTGINGSPLHF
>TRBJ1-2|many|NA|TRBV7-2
TGTGCCAGCAGCTTAGGATATGGAGGTCATGGCTACACCTTC
CASSLGYGGHGYTF
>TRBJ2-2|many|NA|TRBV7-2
TGTGCCAGCAGCTTACCGACGAGGGGTAGGGAGCTGTTTTTT
CASSLPTRGRELFF
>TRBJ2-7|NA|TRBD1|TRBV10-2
TGCGCCAGCAGTGAACCGTTTGGGGACAGATACGAGCAGTACTTC
CASSEPFGDRYEQYF
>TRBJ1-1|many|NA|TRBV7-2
TGTGCCAGCAGATATTACCGAGAGCGGAACACTGAAGCTTTCTTT
CASRYYRERNTEAFF
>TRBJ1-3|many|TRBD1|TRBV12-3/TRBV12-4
TGTGCCAGCAGTCCGGGCCGACGACAGGGGTTAACTGGAAACACCATATATTTT
CASSPGRRQGLTGNTIYF
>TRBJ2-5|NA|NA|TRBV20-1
TGCAGTGCTAGAGTCGAGACCACCATCAATCAGCCCCAGTACTTC
CSARVETTINQPQYF
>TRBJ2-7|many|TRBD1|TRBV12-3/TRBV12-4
TGTGCCAGCAGTCAGACAGGGGGCGCGTACGAGCAGTACTTC
CASSQTGGAYEQYF
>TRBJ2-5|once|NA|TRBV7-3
TGTGCCAGCAGCTTAGGCGGTGGAGAGACCCAGAACTTC
CASSLGGGETQNF
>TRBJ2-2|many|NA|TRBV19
TGTGCCAGTAGTCTGGACCAAGCGAACACCGGGGAGCTGTTTTTT
CASSLDQANTGELFF
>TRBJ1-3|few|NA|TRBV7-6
TGTGCCGGCAGCTTAGGTTCGGGGACTGGAAACACCATATATTTT
CAGSLGSGTGNTIYF
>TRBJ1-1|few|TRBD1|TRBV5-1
TGCGCCAGCAGCTTCTACAGGGGGAACACTGAAGCTTTCTTT
CASSFYRGNTEAFF
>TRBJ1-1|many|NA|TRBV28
TGTGTCACAAACGTAGGCACTGAAGCTTTCTTT
CVTNVGTEAFF
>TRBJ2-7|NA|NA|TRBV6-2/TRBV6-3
TGTGCCAGCAGTTACGTAGCAAATTCCTACGAGCAGTACTTC
CASSYVANSYEQYF
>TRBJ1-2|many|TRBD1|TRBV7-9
TGTGCCAGCGGACAGGGGTATGGCTACACCTTC
CASGQGYGYTF
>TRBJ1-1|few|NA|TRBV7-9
TGTGCCAGCAGCTTATCCTCCTGGGACGCTGAAGCTTTCTTT
CASSLSSWDAEAFF
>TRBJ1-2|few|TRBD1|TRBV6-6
TGTGCCAGCACCCCGGACAGGGATAACTATGGCTACACCTTC
CASTPDRDNYGYTF
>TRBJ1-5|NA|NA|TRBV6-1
TGTGCCAGCGGAGATCAAACTCAGGGAGTTCGCCAGCCCCAGCATTTT
CASGDQTQGVRQPQHF
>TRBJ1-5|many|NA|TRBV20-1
TGCAGTGCTAGAGACGTCGAGGGGGGCTCGATCGCCCAGCATTTT
CSARDVEGGSIAQHF
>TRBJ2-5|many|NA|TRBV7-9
TGTGCCAGCAGTCTTGGACAAAACCAAGAGACCCAGTACTTC
CASSLGQNQETQYF
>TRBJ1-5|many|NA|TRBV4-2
TGTGCCAGCAGCCAAGGTCCCTCCGCCAATCAGCCCCAGCATTTT
CASSQGPSANQPQHF
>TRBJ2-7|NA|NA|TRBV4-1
TGCGCCAGCAGCCAAGGCAGGGCCCACGAGCAGTACTTC
CASSQGRAHEQYF
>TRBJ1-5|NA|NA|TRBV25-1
TGTGCCAGCAGTGCTGTAACAGGGAGCCCCGATAGCAATCAGCCCCAGCATTTT
CASSAVTGSPDSNQPQHF
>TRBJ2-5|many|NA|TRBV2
TGTAAAAGCAGTGAAACCGGAGTTGAGACCCAGTACTTC
CKSSETGVETQYF
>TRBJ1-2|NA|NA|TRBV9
TGTGCCAGCAGCGTGGGGACACGAAGCTATGGCTACACCTTC
CASSVGTRSYGYTF
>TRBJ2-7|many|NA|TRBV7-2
TGTGCCAGCAGCTTAGGACCGGGGGGCGGGCAGTACTTC
CASSLGPGGGQYF
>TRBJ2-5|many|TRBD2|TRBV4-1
TGCGCCAGCAGACTCGGGGGACTAGCAGCGGAGACCCAGTACTTC
CASRLGGLAAETQYF
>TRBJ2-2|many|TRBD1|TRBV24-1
TGTGCCACCAGTGATTGGACAGGGGGGGACGGGGAGCTGTTTTTT
CATSDWTGGDGELFF
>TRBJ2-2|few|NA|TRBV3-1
TGTGCCAGCAGCCATAAAAGCCGGCCGGGCGGGGAGCTGTTTTTT
CASSHKSRPGGELFF
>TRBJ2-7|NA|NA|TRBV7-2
TGCGCCAGCAGCCAAGATCTAAGCTGGTTGAGGCAGGGGAACGAGCAGTACTTC
CASSQDLSWLRQGNEQYF
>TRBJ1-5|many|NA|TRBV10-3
TGTGCCATCAGTGAGTCGCTAGGGAGTGACCAGCCCCAGCATTTT
CAISESLGSDQPQHF
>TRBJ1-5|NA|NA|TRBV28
TGTGCCATTTCCGGGCAGGGCCGGGTTGGTCGCAATCAGCCCCAGCATTTT
CAISGQGRVGRNQPQHF
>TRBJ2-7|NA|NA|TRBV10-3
TGTGCCATCAGTTACTCGGGATCTTCCTACGAGCAGTACTTC
CAISYSGSSYEQYF
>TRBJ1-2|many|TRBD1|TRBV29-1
TGCAGCGTTGGGTCGAGGACAGGGCCCTATGGCTACACCTTC
CSVGSRTGPYGYTF
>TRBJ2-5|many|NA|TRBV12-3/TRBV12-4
TGTGCCAGCAGCCCTCAGGCGAGGGAGACCCAGTACTTC
CASSPQARETQYF
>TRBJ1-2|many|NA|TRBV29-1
TGCAGCGTGGGGACACTTTATGGCTACACCTTC
CSVGTLYGYTF
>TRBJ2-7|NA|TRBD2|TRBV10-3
TGTGCCAGCAGTTTGACTAGCGGGACACTTACCTACGAGCAGTACTTC
CASSLTSGTLTYEQYF
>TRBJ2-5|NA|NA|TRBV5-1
TGCGCCAGCAGCTTGGGGGCCCAGGGGAACCAAGAGACCCAGTACTTC
CASSLGAQGNQETQYF
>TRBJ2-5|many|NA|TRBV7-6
TGTGCCAGCAGCGACCTCCCGGAGACCCAGTACTTC
CASSDLPETQYF
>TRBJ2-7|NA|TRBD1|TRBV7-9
TGTGCCATCAACAACAGGGGCTACGAGCAGTACTTC
CAINNRGYEQYF
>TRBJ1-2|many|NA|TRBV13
TGTGCCAGCAGCCCCCGAACGGGGTCCCCTATCTATGGCTACACCTTC
CASSPRTGSPIYGYTF
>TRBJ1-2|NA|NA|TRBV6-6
TGTGCCAGCAAAGGGGCCGAGTATGGCTACACCTTC
CASKGAEYGYTF
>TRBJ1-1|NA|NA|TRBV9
TGTGCCAGCAGCGTAGAGAGCGACAGTGCGAGAGAGGGCACTGAAGCTTTCTTT
CASSVESDSAREGTEAFF
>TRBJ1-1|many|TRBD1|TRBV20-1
TGCAGTGCTAGAGCGACAGGGACAAACACTGAAGCTTTCTTT
CSARATGTNTEAFF
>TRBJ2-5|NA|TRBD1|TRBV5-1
TGCGCCAGCAGCTTGGTTTCCCGACAGGGCGGAGAGACCCAGTACTTC
CASSLVSRQGGETQYF
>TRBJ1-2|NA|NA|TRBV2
TGTGCCAGTGCTCCCCACAGGGAGTATGGCTACACCTTC
CASAPHREYGYTF
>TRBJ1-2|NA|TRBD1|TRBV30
TGTGCCTGGAGTGTACAGGGGGCCGGTAACTATGGCTACACCTTC
CAWSVQGAGNYGYTF
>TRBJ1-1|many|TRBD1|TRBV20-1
TGCAGTGCGCCGGGACAGGGGCGGAACACTGAAGCTTTCTTT
CSAPGQGRNTEAFF
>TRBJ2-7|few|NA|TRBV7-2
TGTGCCAGCAGCTCACCCGGGACACTCAAGCGGGAGCAGTACTTC
CASSSPGTLKREQYF